Presented here are 17 T cell receptor beta chains from one specimen sequenced in a study of vaccination and CD4 T cells after COVID-19. Their specific antigens are unknown. As for treatment: approximately 9-day PBMC culture with coronavirus spike peptide pools or control peptides (ViraFEST assay). Oncomine TCR Beta short-read sequencing was applied to DNA from cultured CD4+ T cells. TCRdb ran MiXCR on the PCR reads and lists one entry per CDR3 protein. Of about 21,000 distinct CDR3 sequences in the sample, about three quarters were seen once. The sample consisted of CD4+ T cells from blood, cultured in vitro. These TCRs come from a human donor who had recovered from COVID-19.

The chain joins TRBV28 to TRBJ1-1, with 12 bases that match TRBD1. CDR1 MDHEN and CDR2 SYDVKM come from the germline V gene. The V segment lost 2 bases and the J segment 1 base; nucleotides outside the gene matches: 5. The CDR3 spans 17 residues. As DNA, the CDR3 is TGTGCCAGCAGTTTAGTGGGACAGGGGGCCCCGAACACTGAAGCTTTCTTT. This sequence encodes CASSLVGQGAPNTEAFF.

The chain joins TRBV28 to TRBJ1-2; D gene unclear. CDR1 MDHEN and CDR2 SYDVKM come from the germline V gene. The CDR3 consists of 13 residues. Trimming shortened V by 6 bases and J by 4 bases, and 12 bases separated the two germline ends. The CDR3 sequence: CASRLSRIYGYTF. Here the CDR3 DNA reads TGTGCCAGCAGGTTGAGCAGGATCTATGGCTACACCTTC.

The chain links TRBV15 to TRBJ1-2, with D possibly matching TRBD1 (6 bases). Trimming shortened V by 2 bases and J by 3 bases, and 13 bases separated the two germline ends. Germline V CDR1 and CDR2: LNHNV, YYDKDF (reference sequence). This CDR3 has 15 residues. This CDR3 reads CATSRNRQVDYGYTF. CDR3 coding DNA: TGTGCCACCAGCAGAAACAGACAGGTTGACTATGGCTACACCTTC. Full variable domain (rest looked up from reference TRBV15 and TRBJ1-2): DAMVIQNPRYQVTQFGKPVTLSCSQTLNHNVMYWYQQKSSQAPKLLFHYYDKDFNNEADTPDNFQSRRPNTSFCFLDIRSPGLGDTAMYLCATSRNRQVDYGYTFGSGTRLTVV.

This clonotype has more than one count but fewer than ten. The CDR3 loop reads CASSLQGAGNQPQHF. The CDR3 nucleotides are TGTGCCAGCAGCTTACAGGGGGCTGGCAATCAGCCCCAGCATTTT. The chain has TRBV7-2 and TRBJ1-5, with 8 positions matching TRBD1. Germline-derived CDR1 and CDR2 are SGHTA and FQGNSA. The CDR3 is made up of 15 amino acids. After removal of 2 bases from V and 2 bases from J, the junction contained 2 bases not matched to a gene.

V usage is TRBV30 and J usage is TRBJ1-5; no reliable D call. Per the germline V gene, CDR1 is GTSNPN and CDR2 is SVGIG (reference sequence). Trimming stripped 2 bases from V and 6 bases from J, with 14 bases between. The CDR3 sequence is 14 residues long. The DNA of the CDR3 is TGTGCCTGGAGTCCCCCGAGGGTGGGTCAGCCCCAGCATTTT. This encodes CAWSPPRVGQPQHF.

The genes are TRBV7-2 and TRBJ1-5, with TRBD1 as a possible D gene (6 bases). This CDR3 has 13 amino acids. From germline, CDR1 is SGHTA and CDR2 FQGNSA. The V gene lost 5 bases and the J gene lost 6 bases, with 11 bases spanning the gap. The CDR3 DNA reads TGTGCCAGCAGCCCACAGGGAGGTCAGCCCCAGCATTTT. Translation: CASSPQGGQPQHF.

The chain employs TRBV6-5 and TRBJ2-7; 9 bases are shared with TRBD1. Germline V gives CDR1 MNHEY, CDR2 SVGAGI. J was trimmed by 5 bases and V by 4 bases; bases with no gene match: 9. The CDR3 totals 15 residues. The CDR3, as DNA: TGTGCCAGCAGTTCAGACAGGGGGAAACCTAACGAGCAGTACTTC. Its protein is CASSSDRGKPNEQYF.

This clonotype was seen a single time. The V gene is TRBV28, the J gene TRBJ2-7; tentatively, D is TRBD1 or TRBD2 (6 bases each). V lost 5 bases to trimming and J lost 3 bases, with 20 bases between them. Germline-derived CDR1 and CDR2 are MDHEN and SYDVKM. The CDR3 has 16 amino acids. The CDR3 region is CASSHPRGTLIYEQYF. The CDR3, as DNA: TGTGCCAGCAGTCACCCGAGGGGGACTCTAATCTACGAGCAGTACTTC. Variable domain in full (rest from reference TRBV28 and TRBJ2-7): DVKVTQSSRYLVKRTGEKVFLECVQDMDHENMFWYRQDPGLGLRLIYFSYDVKMKEKGDIPEGYSVSREKKERFSLILESASTNQTSMYLCASSHPRGTLIYEQYFGPGTRLTVT.

This chain joins TRBV5-1 and TRBJ2-3, with 9 bases lining up with TRBD1. Germline assignment: CDR1 SGHRS and CDR2 YFSETQ. Trimming at V came to 9 bases and at J to 2 bases, leaving 7 bases not matched to a gene. The CDR3 contains 14 residues. CDR3 sequence: CATSRDRATDTQYF. CDR3 coding DNA: TGCGCCACCTCTCGGGACAGGGCCACAGATACGCAGTATTTT.

CDR3 sequence: CASSLASGRYRGANVLTF. The CDR3 DNA sequence: TGTGCCAGCAGTCTCGCTAGCGGGAGGTATCGTGGGGCCAACGTCCTGACTTTC. V gene TRBV6-1 combines with J gene TRBJ2-6, with 11 bases aligning to TRBD2. Germline CDR1 is MNHNS and CDR2 is SASEGT. With V trimmed by 5 bases and J by 3 bases, 9 bases remained unmatched. The CDR3 is 18 amino acids.

The rearrangement links TRBV11-2 to TRBJ2-3; 8 bases match TRBD2. Germline CDR1 and CDR2: SGHAT and FQNNGV. The length of the CDR3 is 15 residues. V gave up 5 bases and J gave up 0 bases; unmatched junction bases: 4. DNA of the CDR3: TGTGCCAGCAGCCCCGGACTAGCAAGCACAGATACGCAGTATTTT. It encodes CASSPGLASTDTQYF.

The V call is TRBV12-3 or TRBV12-4, the J call TRBJ2-7; a weak D match, TRBD2 (6 bases). This CDR3 region has 15 residues. V lost 2 bases and J lost 2, with 13 bases in between. The CDR3 reads CASSLRPGLTYEQYF. DNA for the CDR3: TGTGCCAGCAGTTTACGGCCGGGACTCACCTACGAGCAGTACTTC.

The V call is TRBV21-1, the J call TRBJ1-2; TRBD1, as called in the table, went unchecked against the DNA. TRBV21-1 is tagged as a pseudogene. The CDR3 has 9 amino acids. CDR3 bases: TGTGCCGGACAATATGGCTACACCTTC. Residues: CAGQYGYTF.

The chain couples TRBV19 to TRBJ1-5; 7 bases are shared with TRBD1. The CDR3 has 23 residues. The germline V gene has CDR1 LNHDA and CDR2 SQIVND (reference sequence). Trimming removed 3 bases from V and 0 bases from J; junction bases left unmatched: 26. The chain's CDR3 is CASSIVPDRRRFWGRYSNQPQHF. The DNA of the CDR3 is TGTGCCAGTAGTATTGTACCGGACAGGCGGCGATTTTGGGGACGTTATAGCAATCAGCCCCAGCATTTT.

This clonotype was counted a few times. The gene calls are TRBV20-1 and TRBJ1-2; a possible D gene is TRBD1 (6 bases). The germline V gene encodes CDR1 DFQATT and CDR2 SNEGSKA (reference sequence). This CDR3 comprises 14 residues. V was pared by 3 bases and J by 4 bases, with 15 bases between. This CDR3 reads CSARADSTFYGYTF. CDR3 bases: TGCAGTGCTAGGGCGGACAGCACATTCTATGGCTACACCTTC.

The rearrangement links TRBV20-1 to TRBJ2-3; D remains ambiguous. With 6 bases removed from V and 10 bases from J, the gap between germline ends came to 20 bases. Germline V CDR1 and CDR2: DFQATT, SNEGSKA (reference sequence). This CDR3 region has 13 residues. CDR3 coding DNA: TGCAGTGCCCCGAATTCCCCCGGTGGTTCGCAGTATTTT. Residues: CSAPNSPGGSQYF.

The chain employs TRBV12-3 or TRBV12-4 and TRBJ1-5, with 7 bases lining up with TRBD1. This CDR3 contains 16 residues. Trimming removed 0 bases from V and 5 bases from J; junction bases left unmatched: 7. The CDR3 is CASSLALGRGDQPQHF. The CDR3 nucleotides are TGTGCCAGCAGTTTAGCCCTCGGCAGGGGGGATCAGCCCCAGCATTTT.